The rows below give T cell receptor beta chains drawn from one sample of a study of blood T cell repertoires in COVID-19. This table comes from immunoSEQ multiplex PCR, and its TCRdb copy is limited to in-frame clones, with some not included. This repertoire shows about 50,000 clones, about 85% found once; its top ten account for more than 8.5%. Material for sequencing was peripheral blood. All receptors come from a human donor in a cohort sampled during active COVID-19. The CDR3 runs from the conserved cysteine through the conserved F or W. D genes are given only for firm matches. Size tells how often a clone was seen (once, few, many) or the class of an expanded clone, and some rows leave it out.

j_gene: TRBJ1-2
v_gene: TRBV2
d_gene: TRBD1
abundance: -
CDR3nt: TGTGCCAGCAGCCACCAACAGGGGGCGTTCTATGGCTACACCTTC
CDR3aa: CASSHQQGAFYGYTF

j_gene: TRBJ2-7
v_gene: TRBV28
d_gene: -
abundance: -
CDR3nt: TGTGCCAGCACCTTGTTGTCCGGTAGCTACGAGCAGTACTTC
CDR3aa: CASTLLSGSYEQYF

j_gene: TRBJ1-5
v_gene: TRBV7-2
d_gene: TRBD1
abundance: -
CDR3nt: TGTGCCAGCAGGCGGACAGGGTTGGGCAATCAGCCCCAGCATTTT
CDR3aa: CASRRTGLGNQPQHF

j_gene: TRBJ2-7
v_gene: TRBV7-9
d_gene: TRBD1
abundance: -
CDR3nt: TGTGCCAGCAGCTTTATGGACAGGGTCTCCTACGAGCAGTACTTC
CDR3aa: CASSFMDRVSYEQYF

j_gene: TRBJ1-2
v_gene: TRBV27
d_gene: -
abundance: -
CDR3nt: TGTGCCAGCACCCTTTTGGGACATTCGGGCGGTGGCTACACCTTC
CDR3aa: CASTLLGHSGGGYTF

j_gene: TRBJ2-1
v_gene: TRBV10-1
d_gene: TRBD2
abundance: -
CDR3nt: TGCGCCAGCAGTGAGTCTCGGACTAGGAAGGGTGAGCAGTTCTTC
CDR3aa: CASSESRTRKGEQFF

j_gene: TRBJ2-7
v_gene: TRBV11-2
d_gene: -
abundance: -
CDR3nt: TGTGCCAGCAGCTTAGGACAGGCGAAAGTGGTGCAGTACTTC
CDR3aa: CASSLGQAKVVQYF

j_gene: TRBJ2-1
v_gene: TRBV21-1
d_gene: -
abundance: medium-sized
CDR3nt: TGTGCCAGCAGCAACCCTAGGGACAGGGGGAACAATGAGCAGTTCTTC
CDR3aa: CASSNPRDRGNNEQFF

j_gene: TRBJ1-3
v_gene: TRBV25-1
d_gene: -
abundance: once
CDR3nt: TGTGCCAGCAGTGATTCGGGAGTCTCTGGAAACACCATATATTTT
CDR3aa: CASSDSGVSGNTIYF

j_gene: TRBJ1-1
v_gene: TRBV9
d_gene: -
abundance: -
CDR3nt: TGTGCCAGCAGCGTAGGGAACCGGCTGACAGGGAACACTGAAGCTTTCTTT
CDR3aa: CASSVGNRLTGNTEAFF

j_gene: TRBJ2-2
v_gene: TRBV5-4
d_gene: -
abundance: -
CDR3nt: TGTGCCAGCAGAAACCCCGGTCGACACGGTGTGAGGGAGCTGTTTTTT
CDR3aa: CASRNPGRHGVRELFF

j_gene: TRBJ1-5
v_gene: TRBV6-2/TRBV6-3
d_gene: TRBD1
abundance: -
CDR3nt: TGTGCCAGCAGTGACAACCGACAGGGCAGCCAGCCCCAGCATTTT
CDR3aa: CASSDNRQGSQPQHF

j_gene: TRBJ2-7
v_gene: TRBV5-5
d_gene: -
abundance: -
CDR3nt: TGTGCCAGCAGCTTGGTATATGCAGCGTCCTACGAGCAGTACTTC
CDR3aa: CASSLVYAASYEQYF

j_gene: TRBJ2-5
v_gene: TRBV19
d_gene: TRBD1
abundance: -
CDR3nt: TGTGCCAGTACCCCGACAGGGAGAGAGACCCAGTACTTC
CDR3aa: CASTPTGRETQYF

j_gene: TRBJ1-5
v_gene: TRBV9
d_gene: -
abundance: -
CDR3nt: TGTGCCCCAGGGGTAGATCAGCCCCAGCATTTT
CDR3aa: CAPGVDQPQHF

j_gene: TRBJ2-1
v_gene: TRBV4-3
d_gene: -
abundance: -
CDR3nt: TGCGCCAGCAGAGAGCGACTAGGAAGGTACAATGAGCAGTTCTTC
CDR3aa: CASRERLGRYNEQFF

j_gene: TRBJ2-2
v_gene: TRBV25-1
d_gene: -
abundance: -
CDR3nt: TGTGCCAGCAGCCCCCTAGGCGGGGAGCTGTTTTTT
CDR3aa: CASSPLGGELFF

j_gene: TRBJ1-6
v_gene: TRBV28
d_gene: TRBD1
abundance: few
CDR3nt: TGTGCCAGCAGGAGCCGGGACAGGGCTAATTCACCCCTCCACTTT
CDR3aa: CASRSRDRANSPLHF

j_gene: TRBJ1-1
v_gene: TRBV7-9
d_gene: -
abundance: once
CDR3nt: TGTGCCAGCAGCTCCGATCCAGGACAGAAGAACACTGAAGCTTTCTTT
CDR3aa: CASSSDPGQKNTEAFF

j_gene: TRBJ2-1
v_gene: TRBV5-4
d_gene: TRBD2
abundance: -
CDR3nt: TGTGCCAGCAGCTTGAGCGGGAGTGATAATGAGCAGTTCTTC
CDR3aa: CASSLSGSDNEQFF

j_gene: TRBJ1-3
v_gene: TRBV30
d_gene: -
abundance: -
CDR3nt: TGTGCCTGGAGTCCAGGGGTGGGAAACACCATATATTTT
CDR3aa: CAWSPGVGNTIYF

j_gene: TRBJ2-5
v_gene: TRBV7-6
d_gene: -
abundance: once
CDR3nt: TGTGCCAGCAGCCAATCTAGAGGCTCCCAAGAGACCCAGTACTTC
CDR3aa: CASSQSRGSQETQYF

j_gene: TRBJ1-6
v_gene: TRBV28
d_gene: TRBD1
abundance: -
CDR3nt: TGTGCCAGCAGGATTACAGGGGGCAATAATTCACCCCTCCACTTT
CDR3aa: CASRITGGNNSPLHF

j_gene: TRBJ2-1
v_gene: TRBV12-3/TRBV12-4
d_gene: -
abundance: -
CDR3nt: TGTGCCAGCAGACCAGACTATGGACGCGAGCAGTTCTTC
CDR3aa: CASRPDYGREQFF

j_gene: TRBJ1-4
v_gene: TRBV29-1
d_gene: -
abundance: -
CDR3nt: TGCAGCGTTGTTGGACGGACTACTAATGAAAAACTGTTTTTT
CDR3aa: CSVVGRTTNEKLFF

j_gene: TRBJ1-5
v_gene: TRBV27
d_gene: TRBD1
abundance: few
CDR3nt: TGTGCCAGCAGTTGGGACAGGGGCGATGCTCAGCCCCAGCATTTT
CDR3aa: CASSWDRGDAQPQHF

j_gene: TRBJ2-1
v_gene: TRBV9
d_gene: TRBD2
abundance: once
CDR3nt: TGTGCCAGCAGCGTAGCCAGCGGGAGGGCCGATGAGCAGTTCTTC
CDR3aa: CASSVASGRADEQFF

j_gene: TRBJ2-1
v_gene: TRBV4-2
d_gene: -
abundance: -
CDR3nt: TGTGCCAGCAGCCAAGAACCTAGCGCCTCCTACAATGAGCAGTTCTTC
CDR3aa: CASSQEPSASYNEQFF

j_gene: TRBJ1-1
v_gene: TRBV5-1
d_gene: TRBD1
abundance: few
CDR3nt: TGCGCCAGCAGCGTGACAGGGCGCACTGAAGCTTTCTTT
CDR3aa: CASSVTGRTEAFF

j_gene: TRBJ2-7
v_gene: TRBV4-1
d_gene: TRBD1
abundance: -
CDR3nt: TGCGCCAGCAGCCCCCAGGGGGACGAGCAGTACTTC
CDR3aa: CASSPQGDEQYF

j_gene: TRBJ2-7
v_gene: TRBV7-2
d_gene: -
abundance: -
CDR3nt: TGTGCCAGCAGCTTAGCGCGGACACCTTCCGAGCAGTACTTC
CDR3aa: CASSLARTPSEQYF